This TCR beta chain was obtained from a study of control samples from healthy donors and cancer patients. Assay: immunoSEQ multiplex PCR; the TCRdb copy retains only in-frame clones and omits some. The data show 350,000 to 450,000 clones, approximately 92% seen once. The CDR3 totals 13 residues. V lost 7 bases to trimming and J lost 4 bases, with 11 bases between them. Germline loops: CDR1 MNHNY, CDR2 SVGAGI (reference sequence). This receptor was obtained from a middle-aged man with head and neck cancer. The sequenced material came from PBMCs. The V gene is TRBV6-6, the J gene TRBJ1-5; D possibly corresponds to TRBD1 (6 bases). The CDR3 DNA reads as TGTGCCAGCAAGGTAACAGGGAATCAGCCCCAGCATTTT. Amino acid sequence: CASKVTGNQPQHF.